A single sample gave rise to the 17 T cell receptor beta chains below, sequenced in a study of persistence of HIV-infected CD4 T cells. These receptors' targets are unknown. This was the immunoSEQ version 4 assay in survey mode. The table came from immunoSEQ multiplex PCR; TCRdb's copy has only in-frame clones and leaves some out. The sample carries more than 45,000 clones, around 75% recorded once. Stimulation used about 9.5 ug/mL lysate from CMV-infected fibroblasts. Sorted nonresponding memory CD4+ T cells were CD40L-negative, CD69-negative, CD45RO-high. The sequences come from CD4+ T cells sorted from PBMCs after approximately 18-hour stimulation, collected from a patient who received antiretroviral therapy. All receptors come from an adult man with HIV who was CMV-seropositive.

The gene calls are TRBV28 and TRBJ2-5; D is uncertain. This CDR3 is built from 13 residues. Germline CDR1 MDHEN, CDR2 SYDVKM. The V end lost 5 bases, the J end lost 8 bases, and 15 bases lay between the germline ends. The CDR3 is CASSGQGKNTQYF. The CDR3 DNA follows: TGTGCCAGCAGTGGGCAAGGGAAGAATACCCAGTACTTC.

V and J are TRBV21-1 and TRBJ1-6; the table names TRBD1, a call not compared with the DNA. TRBV21-1 is reported as a pseudogene. This CDR3 has 16 amino acids. CDR3 nucleotides: TGTGCCAGCAGCAAAGCGGGGACAGGGTCTAATTCACCCCTCCACTTT. Translation gives CASSKAGTGSNSPLHF.

By sample share, this clone is medium-sized. CDR3 region: CASSSGVGGNEKLFF. CDR3 nucleotides: TGTGCCAGCAGCTCAGGAGTTGGGGGGAACGAAAAACTGTTTTTT. The V gene is TRBV5-4, the J gene TRBJ1-4, with D perhaps matching TRBD1 (5 bases). CDR3 length: 15 residues. Germline lookup yields CDR1 SGHNT and CDR2 YYREEE (reference sequence). V was clipped by 3 bases and J by 8 bases, with 17 bases between them.

This rearrangement joins TRBV15 to TRBJ2-1; D unresolved. Trimming pared 5 bases from V and 6 bases from J, leaving 17 bases between. The CDR3 extends over 15 amino acids. Germline V lookup: CDR1 LNHNV, CDR2 YYDKDF (reference sequence). Here the CDR3 reads CATSSGILVANEQFF. CDR3 sequence (DNA): TGTGCCACCAGCTCAGGTATTCTGGTCGCCAATGAGCAGTTCTTC. Combining the CDR3 with reference TRBV15 and TRBJ2-1 gives the whole variable domain DAMVIQNPRYQVTQFGKPVTLSCSQTLNHNVMYWYQQKSSQAPKLLFHYYDKDFNNEADTPDNFQSRRPNTSFCFLDIRSPGLGDTAMYLCATSSGILVANEQFFGPGTRLTVL.

The chain couples TRBV19 to TRBJ1-2, with D perhaps matching TRBD1 (6 bases). Per the germline V gene, CDR1 is LNHDA and CDR2 is SQIVND (reference sequence). CDR3 size: 14 residues. With 5 bases removed from V and 9 bases from J, the gap between germline ends came to 19 bases. The CDR3 region is CASSPQGREYRYTF. In nucleotides, the CDR3 is TGTGCCAGTAGTCCACAGGGACGGGAATATCGCTACACCTTC. Based on the CDR3 plus reference TRBV19 and TRBJ1-2, the full variable domain is DGGITQSPKYLFRKEGQNVTLSCEQNLNHDAMYWYRQDPGQGLRLIYYSQIVNDFQKGDIAEGYSVSREKKESFPLTVTSAQKNPTAFYLCASSPQGREYRYTFGSGTRLTVV.

The V and J genes are TRBV16 and TRBJ1-2; weak D call: TRBD1 (6 bases). From germline, CDR1 is KGHSY and CDR2 FQNENV. The CDR3 runs to 14 residues. V was cut by 0 bases and J by 8 bases, with 13 bases left in between. Here the CDR3 reads CASSQSRGIGGYTF. The CDR3 DNA follows: TGTGCCAGCAGCCAATCAAGGGGGATTGGGGGCTACACCTTC.

This chain uses TRBV7-2 with TRBJ2-3, with 12 bases aligning to TRBD2. Losses at the gene ends were 0 bases for V and 4 bases for J; bases not matched to a gene: 11. The CDR3 is 19 amino acids. The germline V gene has CDR1 SGHTA and CDR2 FQGNSA. This chain's CDR3 is CASSLALLTSGGPADTQYF. The CDR3, as DNA: TGTGCCAGCAGCTTAGCCCTCCTAACTAGCGGGGGGCCGGCAGATACGCAGTATTTT.

The chain is built from TRBV5-1 and TRBJ1-6; 7 positions match TRBD1. The length of the CDR3 is 16 residues. V was clipped by 5 bases and J by 10 bases; unmatched bases: 15. The germline V gene has CDR1 SGHRS and CDR2 YFSETQ. The chain's CDR3 is CASRPNPGTAESPLHF. In DNA form, the CDR3 reads TGCGCCAGCAGGCCTAACCCCGGGACAGCAGAGTCACCCCTCCACTTT.

This clone was seen more than once but under ten times. The V and J genes are TRBV29-1 and TRBJ1-1; D is unclear. With 7 bases removed from V and 5 bases from J, the gap between germline ends came to 17 bases. Per germline, CDR1 SQVTM and CDR2 ANQGSEA. The CDR3 is 13 residues long. The CDR3 loop reads CSARVATGTEAFF. DNA of the CDR3: TGCAGCGCCCGAGTCGCCACGGGGACTGAAGCTTTCTTT. The whole variable domain, remainder taken from reference TRBV29-1 and TRBJ1-1, is SAVISQKPSRDICQRGTSLTIQCQVDSQVTMMFWYRQQPGQSLTLIATANQGSEATYESGFVIDKFPISRPNLTFSTLTVSNMSPEDSSIYLCSARVATGTEAFFGQGTRLTVV.

The J gene is TRBJ1-2, the V gene TRBV14; TRBD1 agrees at 10 bases. Unmatched junction bases numbered 2, after V lost 0 bases and J lost 7 bases. Germline CDR1 is SGHDN and CDR2 is FVKESK. The CDR3 is made up of 14 amino acids. DNA for the CDR3: TGTGCCAGCAGCCAAGATCGGACAGGGGGTGGCTACACCTTC. Its translation is CASSQDRTGGGYTF. Together with reference TRBV14 and TRBJ1-2, the CDR3 gives the full variable domain: EAGVTQFPSHSVIEKGQTVTLRCDPISGHDNLYWYRRVMGKEIKFLLHFVKESKQDESGMPNNRFLAERTGGTYSTLKVQPAELEDSGVYFCASSQDRTGGGYTFGSGTRLTVV.

The V and J genes are TRBV29-1 and TRBJ2-3, with unresolved D. This CDR3 contains 13 residues. Trimming took off 4 bases at V and 6 bases at J, with 14 bases between the two ends. Looked up from germline, CDR1 is SQVTM and CDR2 is ANQGSEA. The CDR3 DNA reads as TGCAGCGTTGCGTACCGGATCGGGGATACGCAGTATTTT. This encodes CSVAYRIGDTQYF.

V and J are TRBV11-3 and TRBJ1-2, with D unclear. Deletions cut 0 bases from V and 8 bases from J, with 13 bases between. CDR1 and CDR2 (germline): SGHNT, YENEEA. The CDR3 is 14 amino acids. The chain's CDR3 is CASSLDGGGNGYTF. CDR3 nucleotides: TGTGCCAGCAGCTTAGATGGAGGAGGGAACGGCTACACCTTC.

This rearrangement joins TRBV28 to TRBJ1-2; unclear D gene. V shed 5 bases and J shed 6 bases, with 7 bases lying between them. Per the germline V gene, CDR1 is MDHEN and CDR2 is SYDVKM. The CDR3 is made up of 11 amino acids. The CDR3 spells CASSQRDGYTF. The CDR3 DNA reads as TGTGCCAGCAGTCAGAGGGATGGCTACACCTTC.

The chain has TRBV16 and TRBJ2-3; D is uncertain. The V gene's germline CDR1 is KGHSY and CDR2 FQNENV. The CDR3 loop spans 16 amino acids. V lost 0 bases and J 6 bases, leaving 16 bases between the germline ends. The CDR3, as DNA: TGTGCCAGCAGCCAATCGGATCCTCGTGGGTGGGATACGCAGTATTTT. Protein product: CASSQSDPRGWDTQYF.

This clone came up a few times. This chain joins TRBV30 and TRBJ2-1; 10 positions match TRBD2. This CDR3 region has 16 residues. With 0 bases clipped from V and 10 bases from J, the junction kept 12 bases outside the gene matches. The germline V gene encodes CDR1 GTSNPN and CDR2 SVGIG (reference sequence). DNA of the CDR3: TGTGCCTGGAGTGTTCTCCACTACGGAGCGGGAGGGGAGCAGTTCTTC. This gives the protein CAWSVLHYGAGGEQFF.

DNA of the CDR3: TGTGCCAGCAGCTTAGATCGTTGGACAGGGCCCTACAATGAGCAGTTCTTC. Protein product: CASSLDRWTGPYNEQFF. V and J are TRBV11-3 and TRBJ2-1; TRBD1 matches 8 bases. CDR1 is SGHNT and CDR2 is YENEEA in the germline V gene. The CDR3 spans 17 residues. V dropped 0 bases and J dropped 2; count of bases not matched to a gene: 6.

This clone was counted a single time. This sequence joins TRBV27 and TRBJ1-6, with 7 bases identical to TRBD1. CDR3 size: 17 residues. J was trimmed by 2 bases and V by 1 base; bases with no gene match: 5. The V gene's germline CDR1 is MNHEY and CDR2 SMNVEV (reference sequence). The CDR3, as DNA: TGTGCCAGCAGTTTATACGGGACAGATCCCTATAATTCACCCCTCCACTTT. It codes for CASSLYGTDPYNSPLHF.